The sequence of this TCR beta chain was determined in a study of technical replicates of blood from several donors. The V gene's germline CDR1 is SNHLY and CDR2 FYNNEI. The CDR3 is 11 residues long. TCRdb keeps only in-frame clones here, not all; method: immunoSEQ multiplex PCR. The sample includes around 77,000 clones, 92% of them seen just once. Sequencing was carried out using T cells isolated from PBMCs. The sequence came from a human donor in good health. This chain connects TRBV2 to TRBJ1-4; 7 positions match TRBD1. The chain's CDR3 is CVTLQGEKLFF. CDR3 in DNA: TGTGTCACCCTACAGGGGGAAAAACTGTTTTTT.